A selection of T cell receptor beta chains follows, all from one sample in a study of blood T cells in healthy people across ages. TCRdb re-called the 5' RACE reads with MiXCR, one entry per CDR3 protein. This sample carries some 1.5 million distinct CDR3 sequences, less than 45% of them seen once, and the ten largest clones take under 5%. Sequences were obtained from blood. These receptors originate from a young woman in good health. CDR3s include the opening cysteine and the closing phenylalanine or tryptophan.

v_call,cdr3_aa
TRBV20-1,CSAGTSGRARNEQFF
TRBV6-2/TRBV6-3,CASSYRGHPTGELFF
TRBV12-3/TRBV12-4,CASSPVGQPQHF
TRBV14,CASSQRRRIQYEQFF
TRBV7-9,CASSLLQGVPYGYTF
TRBV20-1,CSADPWDRGGSTNEKLFF
TRBV7-9,CASSLGDSNEKLFF
TRBV4-1,CASSQGANRADEQYF
TRBV7-3,CASSASLAGEQFF
TRBV3-1,CASSQVITSGTDTQYF
TRBV10-3,CAISGGPYEQYF
TRBV7-6,CASSLVEANTGELFF
TRBV7-9,CAGSFEVYNEQFF
TRBV7-2,CASSPIADTQYF
TRBV20-1,CSARGPPQGDVETQYF
TRBV20-1,CSASAGPPYNEQFF
TRBV11-2,CASSLVTGENQPQHF
TRBV9,CASSVVSGGKETQYF
TRBV2,CASSEAVGNYGYTF
TRBV4-1,CASSQHTFEQYF
TRBV5-6,CASSSPNRGLTNEKLFF
TRBV20-1,CSARGVDGAGVNTEAFF
TRBV7-2,CASSLLHLGESYGYTF
TRBV6-1,CASSGGYGGRVEQYF
TRBV4-2,CASSPKVIFGPDFKGEQYF
TRBV12-3/TRBV12-4,CASSPTLRGYTF
TRBV29-1,CSVTAGVGYEQYF
TRBV7-9,CASSHTGTSFLGQYF
TRBV4-3,CASSLQQGFGDEQYF
TRBV7-9,CAGSRPRVDSPLHF
TRBV6-6,CASSPPDRGRSAEAFF
TRBV5-1,CASSPSRDSSTDTQYF
TRBV2,CASSSVGGRQPQHF
TRBV20-1,CSATGGDIPGYTF